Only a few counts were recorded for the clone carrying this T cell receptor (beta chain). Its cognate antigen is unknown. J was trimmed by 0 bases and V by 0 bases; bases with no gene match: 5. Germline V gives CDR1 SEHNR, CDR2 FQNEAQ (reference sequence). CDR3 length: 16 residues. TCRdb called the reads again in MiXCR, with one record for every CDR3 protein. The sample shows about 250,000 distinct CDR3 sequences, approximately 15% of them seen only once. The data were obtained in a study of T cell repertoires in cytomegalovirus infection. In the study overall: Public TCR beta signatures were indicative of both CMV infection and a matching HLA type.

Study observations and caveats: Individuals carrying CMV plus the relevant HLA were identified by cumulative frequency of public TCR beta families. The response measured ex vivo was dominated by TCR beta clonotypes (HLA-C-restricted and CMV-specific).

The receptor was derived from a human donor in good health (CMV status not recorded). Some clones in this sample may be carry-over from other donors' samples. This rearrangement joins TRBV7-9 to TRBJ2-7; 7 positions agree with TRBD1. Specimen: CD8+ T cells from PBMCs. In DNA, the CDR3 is TGTGCCAGCAGCTTAGCGGGACAGAATGGCTCCTACGAGCAGTACTTC. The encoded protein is CASSLAGQNGSYEQYF.